The 21 T cell receptor beta chains in this list originate from one sample, sequenced in a study of T cells in severe cutaneous drug reactions. Bulk and single-cell libraries used iRepertoire multiplex PCR with TCR subtype-specific primers. After re-calling the multiplex PCR reads, TCRdb lists one entry per CDR3 protein, DNA absent. Its clone listing holds several thousand distinct CDR3 sequences. Sequenced patients had Stevens-Johnson syndrome or toxic epidermal necrolysis caused by carbamazepine. Material for sequencing was PBMCs. These receptors originate from a human donor with a severe cutaneous adverse drug reaction.

This clonotype is medium-sized by frequency. This chain joins TRBV7-2 and TRBJ2-3; TCRdb's D call, TRBD2, is unchecked because there is no DNA. The CDR3 extends over 14 amino acids. Germline CDR1 reads SGHTA; CDR2 reads FQGNSA. This CDR3 is CASSPQRGTDTQYF. Complete variable domain (other parts from reference TRBV7-2 and TRBJ2-3): GAGVSQSPSNKVTEKGKDVELRCDPISGHTALYWYRQSLGQGLEFLIYFQGNSAPDKSGLPSDRFSAERTGGSVSTLTIQRTQQEDSAVYLCASSPQRGTDTQYFGPGTRLTVL.

J is TRBJ2-1 and V is TRBV11-2; TCRdb calls TRBD1, which cannot be checked without DNA. Germline loops: CDR1 SGHAT, CDR2 FQNNGV. The CDR3 consists of 16 residues. The chain's CDR3 is CASSTLTKKGSNEQFF.

This clonotype registers medium-sized by frequency. The rearrangement uses TRBV2 and TRBJ1-3. The CDR3 has 17 amino acids. CDR1 and CDR2 (germline): SNHLY, FYNNEI. CDR3 in amino acids: CASSPIDPSNSGNTIYF.

This clonotype is medium-sized by frequency. The chain combines TRBV6-1 with TRBJ1-5. Per germline, CDR1 MNHNS and CDR2 SASEGT. This CDR3 spans 14 amino acids. This CDR3 is CASSALYSNQPQHF.

The chain links TRBV7-8 to TRBJ2-7; TCRdb picks TRBD2, but there is no DNA to check that call. The CDR3 covers 16 residues. Germline lookup yields CDR1 SGHVS and CDR2 FQNEAQ. CDR3 loop: CASRPLNGTFSYEQYF.

This chain connects TRBV28 to TRBJ2-7; TCRdb picks TRBD2, but there is no DNA to check that call. The CDR3 consists of 16 residues. Germline V gene data show CDR1 as MDHEN and CDR2 as SYDVKM. The CDR3 loop is CASSGTSGRSGYEQYF.

The chain uses TRBV4-3 and TRBJ2-1; TCRdb's assignment of TRBD1 cannot be checked, as there is no DNA. CDR1 is LGHNA and CDR2 is YSLEER in the germline V gene. The CDR3 runs 12 residues. The chain's CDR3 is CASSLSGYEQFF.

The V call is TRBV20-1, the J call TRBJ2-1. The CDR3 consists of 14 residues. Germline CDR1 and CDR2: DFQATT and SNEGSKA (reference sequence). The CDR3 protein is CSARAAGSYNEQFF.

The rearrangement joins TRBV28 to TRBJ1-5; TCRdb calls TRBD1, which cannot be checked without DNA. Germline CDR1 and CDR2: MDHEN and SYDVKM. The CDR3 sequence is 15 residues long. CDR3: CASSLIGGLAQPQHF.

This rearrangement joins TRBV6-2 or TRBV6-3 to TRBJ2-5. The germline V gene has CDR1 MNHEY and CDR2 SVGEGT. The CDR3 runs 13 residues. CDR3 sequence: CASSYSELETQYF.

The chain uses TRBV5-8 and TRBJ2-1; TCRdb gives TRBD1 as the D gene, but with no DNA this cannot be confirmed. The CDR3 is 14 amino acids. CDR1 and CDR2 (germline): SGHTS, YDEGEE. The CDR3 is CASTTWGSYNEQFF.

Measured by frequency, this clonotype is medium-sized. This rearrangement joins TRBV2 to TRBJ2-1; TCRdb's D call, TRBD1, is unchecked because there is no DNA. Germline V gene lookup returns CDR1 SNHLY and CDR2 FYNNEI. CDR3 length: 12 residues. The CDR3 protein is CASTGQYNEQFF.

This clonotype is medium-sized by frequency. The chain joins TRBV2 to TRBJ1-2; TCRdb proposes TRBD1, but this gene call is untestable without DNA. Germline loops: CDR1 SNHLY, CDR2 FYNNEI. This CDR3 contains 15 residues. The CDR3 is CASSEAPGVNYGYTF.

By frequency, this clonotype is medium-sized. The chain combines TRBV27 with TRBJ1-5; there is no DNA to check the TCRdb D call of TRBD1. CDR3 size: 14 residues. Germline V CDR1 and CDR2: MNHEY, SMNVEV (reference sequence). The CDR3 protein is CASSPGYSNQPQHF.

This rearrangement joins TRBV2 to TRBJ1-5. CDR3 length equals 14 residues. Germline CDR1 reads SNHLY; CDR2 reads FYNNEI. This chain's CDR3 is CASSEVRRYQPQHF.

The chain recombines TRBV19 with TRBJ2-1. The CDR3 consists of 15 residues. CDR1 is LNHDA and CDR2 is SQIVND in the germline V gene (reference sequence). CDR3 in amino acids: CASSIWAGSSNEQFF.

Here the CDR3 reads CAWSAGLTTLGSPLHF. The chain combines TRBV30 with TRBJ1-6. CDR1 GTSNPN and CDR2 SVGIG come from the germline V gene (reference sequence). The CDR3 covers 16 residues. The full variable domain, its missing parts supplied by reference TRBV30 and TRBJ1-6, is SQTIHQWPATLVQPVGSPLSLECTVEGTSNPNLYWYRQAAGRGLQLLFYSVGIGQISSEVPQNLSASRPQDRQFILSSKKLLLSDSGFYLCAWSAGLTTLGSPLHFGNGTRLTVT.

This clonotype is labeled medium-sized (0.01 to 0.1%) based on frequency. V usage is TRBV4-3 and J usage is TRBJ2-5. The CDR3 contains 16 residues. Germline loops: CDR1 LGHNA, CDR2 YSLEER. Here the CDR3 reads CASSQGSWQYRETQYF.

The rearrangement uses TRBV11-2 and TRBJ2-5; TCRdb outputs TRBD2, but without DNA this stays unchecked. The germline CDR1 and CDR2 sequences are SGHAT and FQNNGV. CDR3 length: 15 residues. The CDR3: CASSFLAGVGETQYF.

This chain links TRBV10-3 with TRBJ2-7; TCRdb picks TRBD1, but there is no DNA to check that call. Germline lookup yields CDR1 ENHRY and CDR2 SYGVKD. This CDR3 region has 15 residues. CDR3 sequence reads: CATAGGTGLAYEQYF.

The chain is built from TRBV4-2 and TRBJ2-7. CDR3 length: 15 amino acids. Germline CDR1 LGHNA, CDR2 YNFKEQ. The CDR3 here is CASSQDPGSPYEQYF.